The 10 T cell receptor beta chains reported below all come from one sample, sequenced in a study of read filtering for tumor transcriptome and immune sequencing. From approximately 400 ng of RNA, a library with molecular barcoded alpha/delta and beta/gamma adaptors was made. TCRdb itself ran the reads through MiXCR, one entry per CDR3 protein. The table records around 140,000 distinct CDR3 sequences, around 13% of them present only once. Sample: a population of CD138-negative cells sorted from bone marrow. Every receptor here comes from a donor at least 40 years old with multiple myeloma.

This clonotype was counted ten times or more. The chain joins TRBV20-1 to TRBJ2-7; D possibly corresponds to TRBD2 (6 bases). Per germline, CDR1 DFQATT and CDR2 SNEGSKA (reference sequence). The germline V and J ends were trimmed by 6 bases and 0 bases, with 12 bases remaining between them. This CDR3 has 13 amino acids. CDR3 bases: TGCAGTGCCCGGCGGGGTAGCTCCTACGAGCAGTACTTC. Translated: CSARRGSSYEQYF.

This clonotype has ten or more counts. One junction end disagrees with the germline gene, perhaps due to a read error. The chain combines TRBV7-9 with TRBJ2-1, with D possibly TRBD2 on 5 matching bases. The CDR3 contains 11 residues. Germline lookup yields CDR1 SEHNR and CDR2 FQNEAQ (reference sequence). The CDR3 reads CASSRGNEQFF. The CDR3 nucleotides read TGCGCCAGCAGCCGGGGTAATGAGCAGTTCTTC. Based on the CDR3 plus reference TRBV7-9 and TRBJ2-1, the full variable domain is DTGVSQNPRHKITKRGQNVTFRCDPISEHNRLYWYRQTLGQGPEFLTYFQNEAQLEKSRLLSDRFSAERPKGSFSTLEIQRTEQGDSAMYLCASSRGNEQFFGPGTRLTVL.

This clonotype was recorded many times. This sequence joins TRBV11-3 and TRBJ2-1; no clear D. Germline CDR1 and CDR2: SGHNT and YENEEA. Trimming cost V 1 base and J 5 bases, with 9 bases left between them. CDR3 length: 14 residues. The CDR3 nucleotides read TGTGCCAGCAGCTTAGGAGGCGGACACAATGAGCAGTTCTTC. It yields the protein CASSLGGGHNEQFF.

Ten or more counts support this clonotype. This chain links TRBV18 with TRBJ2-7, with D possibly called TRBD1 or TRBD2 (5 bases each). Germline loops: CDR1 KGHSH, CDR2 LQKENI. V was clipped by 3 bases and J by 3 bases, with 12 bases between them. This CDR3 comprises 14 residues. The CDR3 sequence: CASSPGPYLYEQYF. In DNA form, the CDR3 reads TGTGCCAGCTCACCGGGACCCTACCTCTACGAGCAGTACTTC.

In its sample, this clonotype was seen many times. Here the CDR3 omits its conserved ending phenylalanine or tryptophan, so a read error is the likely source. V gene TRBV9 combines with J gene TRBJ2-1; 7 nucleotides align to TRBD2. V trimming: 4 bases; J trimming: 5 bases; junction bases outside the gene matches: 12. CDR3 length: 16 amino acids. Germline values: CDR1 SGDLS, CDR2 YYNGEE. The CDR3 is CASSPQRGASHNEQFL. The CDR3 DNA follows: TGTGCCAGCAGCCCGCAGCGGGGAGCTTCCCACAATGAGCAGTTCCTC.

The rearrangement uses TRBV11-2 and TRBJ2-1; D remains unclear. CDR1 is SGHAT, CDR2 FQNNGV, per germline. The CDR3 runs to 11 residues. This chain's CDR3 is CDSSFGNEQFF. Here the CDR3 DNA reads TGTGATAGCAGCTTTGGCAATGAGCAGTTCTTC.

This clonotype was counted between two and nine times. The rearrangement links TRBV3-1 to TRBJ2-3, with 8 bases aligning to TRBD2. The CDR3 consists of 15 residues. J lost 6 bases, V lost 6 bases, and 11 bases had no gene match. CDR1 LGHDT and CDR2 YNNKEL come from the germline V gene (reference sequence). CDR3 amino acids: CASRASAGAGDTQYF. The CDR3 nucleotides read TGTGCCAGCAGGGCTTCAGCGGGAGCCGGGGATACGCAGTATTTT.

There are many counts of this clonotype. V usage is TRBV29-1 and J usage is TRBJ1-4; the D is unclear. Per germline, CDR1 SQVTM and CDR2 ANQGSEA. V was trimmed by 7 bases and J by 2 bases, leaving 14 bases between them. The CDR3 length is 14 residues. CDR3 amino acids: CSANSHQTNEKLFF. CDR3 DNA sequence: TGCAGCGCAAATTCTCACCAGACTAATGAAAAACTGTTTTTT.

There are many counts of this clonotype. This chain uses TRBV4-1 with TRBJ2-5, with 9 bases identical to TRBD2. Germline V gene sequence: CDR1 MGHRA, CDR2 YSYEKL. The CDR3 spans 17 residues. V lost 0 bases, J lost 4 bases, and 9 bases stayed unmatched. Here the CDR3 DNA reads TGCGCCAGCAGCCAAGAAAGGGGCGGGAGGGCCTTAGAGACCCAGTACTTC. Amino acids: CASSQERGGRALETQYF.

This clonotype was found once. This likely stems from a read error, as it lies one base from a far larger clone. This chain links TRBV6-2 or TRBV6-3 with TRBJ2-1, with TRBD2 identical over 10 bases. Germline V gives CDR1 MNHEY, CDR2 SVGEGT. CDR3 size: 17 residues. CDR3 residues: CARSYQILAGEGNEQFF. CDR3 DNA: TGTGCCAGAAGTTACCAGATTCTAGCGGGAGAGGGGAATGAGCAGTTCTTC.